These 8 T cell receptor beta chains were sequenced from one sample in a study of graft-versus-host responses after intestinal transplantation. Generated by immunoSEQ multiplex PCR, the TCRdb table keeps only in-frame clones and is missing some. The sample carries 80,000 or so clones, roughly 90% recorded once. This specimen was PBMCs, taken 98 days after intestinal transplantation. These receptors were taken from a human patient who received an intestinal transplant, so some T cells may come from the graft donor.

This clone was detected only a few times. The chain combines TRBV6-4 with TRBJ2-3; D is undetermined. Germline values: CDR1 MRHNA, CDR2 SNTAGT. This CDR3 comprises 13 residues. V was pared by 2 bases and J by 1 base, with 4 bases between. The CDR3 reads CASSDRGTDTQYF. The CDR3 DNA reads as TGTGCCAGCAGTGACAGGGGCACAGATACGCAGTATTTT.

This clone was counted once. The chain joins TRBV6-4 to TRBJ2-2; the match to TRBD2 covers 12 bases. The CDR3 is 15 amino acids. The germline gives CDR1 MRHNA, CDR2 SNTAGT. Germline trimming cut 5 bases from V and 5 bases from J; bases unmatched to any gene: 3. The chain's CDR3 is CASSKLAGGTGELFF. CDR3 in DNA: TGTGCCAGCAGTAAACTAGCGGGGGGAACCGGGGAGCTGTTTTTT.

This clone was counted once. Other DNA sequences in the same sample also yield this CDR3. J is TRBJ2-6 and V is TRBV11-1; D possibly corresponds to TRBD1 (6 bases). CDR3 length equals 14 residues. V lost 6 bases, J lost 1 base, and 7 bases lay in between. In germline, CDR1 is SGHAT, CDR2 FQDESV (reference sequence). The CDR3 region has the DNA TGTGCCAGCAGTGACAGGTCTGGGGCCAACGTCCTGACTTTC. As protein: CASSDRSGANVLTF. The variable domain in full, with the rest retrieved from reference TRBV11-1 and TRBJ2-6, is EAEVAQSPRYKITEKSQAVAFWCDPISGHATLYWYRQILGQGPELLVQFQDESVVDDSQLPKDRFSAERLKGVDSTLKIQPAELGDSAMYLCASSDRSGANVLTFGAGSRLTVL.

The V and J genes are TRBV25-1 and TRBJ2-4; 13 positions agree with TRBD2. Germline assignment: CDR1 MGHDK and CDR2 SYGVNS. Unmatched junction bases numbered 6, after V lost 8 bases and J lost 8 bases. The CDR3 totals 14 residues. CDR3 bases: TGTGCCAGCCCCGGGACTAGCGGGACGTACATTCAGTACTTC. Its protein is CASPGTSGTYIQYF.

CDR3 sequence (DNA): TGTGCCAGCAGTGAAGTGGGGGCAGGTTTCCCCCTCCACTTT. Amino acid sequence: CASSEVGAGFPLHF. The gene calls are TRBV6-5 and TRBJ1-6; a possible D gene is TRBD1 (6 bases). Germline CDR1 reads MNHEY; CDR2 reads SVGAGI. The CDR3 has 14 amino acids. The V end lost 5 bases, the J end lost 13 bases, and 18 bases lay between the germline ends.

As DNA, the CDR3 is TGTGCCAGTAGCCAGACAGATAACACCGGGGAGCTGTTTTTT. Its protein product is CASSQTDNTGELFF. This chain uses TRBV19 with TRBJ2-2, with D possibly matching TRBD1 (5 bases). Germline V gene data show CDR1 as LNHDA and CDR2 as SQIVND (reference sequence). This CDR3 contains 14 residues. V was cut by 6 bases and J by 2 bases, with 10 bases left in between.

The chain carries TRBV6-5 and TRBJ1-2; 8 bases fit TRBD1. V gave up 4 bases and J gave up 0 bases; unmatched junction bases: 4. This CDR3 is built from 15 residues. Germline V CDR1 and CDR2: MNHEY, SVGAGI. This CDR3 is CASSLTGAPNYGYTF. In DNA, the CDR3 is TGTGCCAGCAGTTTGACAGGGGCTCCTAACTATGGCTACACCTTC.

The gene calls are TRBV28 and TRBJ2-7; TRBD2 aligns across 8 bases. The germline gives CDR1 MDHEN, CDR2 SYDVKM. V gave up 7 bases and J gave up 0 bases; unmatched junction bases: 11. There are 16 residues in the CDR3. The CDR3 protein is CASTPLAGISSYEQYF. The DNA for the CDR3 is TGTGCCAGCACACCATTAGCGGGGATAAGCTCCTACGAGCAGTACTTC. Drawing the rest from reference TRBV28 and TRBJ2-7, the complete variable domain is DVKVTQSSRYLVKRTGEKVFLECVQDMDHENMFWYRQDPGLGLRLIYFSYDVKMKEKGDIPEGYSVSREKKERFSLILESASTNQTSMYLCASTPLAGISSYEQYFGPGTRLTVT.